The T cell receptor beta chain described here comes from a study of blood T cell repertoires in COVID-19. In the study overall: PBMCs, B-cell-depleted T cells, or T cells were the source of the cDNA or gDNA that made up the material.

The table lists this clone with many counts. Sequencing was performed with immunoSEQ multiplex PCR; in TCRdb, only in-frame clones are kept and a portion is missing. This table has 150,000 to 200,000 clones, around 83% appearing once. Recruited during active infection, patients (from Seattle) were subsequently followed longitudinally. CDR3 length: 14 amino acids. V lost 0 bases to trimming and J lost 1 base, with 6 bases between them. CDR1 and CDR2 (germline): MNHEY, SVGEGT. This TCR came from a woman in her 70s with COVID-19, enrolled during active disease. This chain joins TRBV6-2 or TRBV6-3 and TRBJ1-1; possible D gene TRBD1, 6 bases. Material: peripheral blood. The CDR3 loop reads CASSYSDRNTEAFF. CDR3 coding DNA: TGTGCCAGCAGTTACTCGGACAGGAACACTGAAGCTTTCTTT.